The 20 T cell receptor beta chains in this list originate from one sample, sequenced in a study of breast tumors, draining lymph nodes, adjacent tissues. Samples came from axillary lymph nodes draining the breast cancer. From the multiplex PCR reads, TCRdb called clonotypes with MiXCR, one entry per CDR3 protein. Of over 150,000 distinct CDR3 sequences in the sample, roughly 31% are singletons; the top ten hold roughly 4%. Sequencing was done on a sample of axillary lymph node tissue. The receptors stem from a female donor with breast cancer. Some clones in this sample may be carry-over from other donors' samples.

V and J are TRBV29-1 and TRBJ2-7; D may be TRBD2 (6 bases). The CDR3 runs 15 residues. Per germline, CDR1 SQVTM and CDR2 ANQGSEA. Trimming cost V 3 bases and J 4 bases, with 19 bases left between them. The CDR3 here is CSVDKDSGIAYEQYF. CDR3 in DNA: TGCAGCGTTGATAAGGATAGCGGTATCGCGTACGAGCAGTACTTC.

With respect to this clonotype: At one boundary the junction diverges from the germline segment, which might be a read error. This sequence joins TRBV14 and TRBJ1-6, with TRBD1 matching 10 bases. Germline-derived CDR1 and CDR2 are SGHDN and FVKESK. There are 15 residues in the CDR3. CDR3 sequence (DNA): TGCGCCAGCAGCCTACGACAGGGGGCCAATTCACCCCCCCACTTT. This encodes CASSLRQGANSPPHF.

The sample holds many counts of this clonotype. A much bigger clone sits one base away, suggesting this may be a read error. CDR3 region: CAGSETTRGKNIQYF. In nucleotides, the CDR3 is TGTGCCGGCAGTGAAACTACTCGGGGAAAAAACATTCAGTACTTC. The chain uses TRBV2 and TRBJ2-4, with a tentative D call TRBD2 (5 bases). The CDR3 is made up of 15 amino acids. Germline V gives CDR1 SNHLY, CDR2 FYNNEI.

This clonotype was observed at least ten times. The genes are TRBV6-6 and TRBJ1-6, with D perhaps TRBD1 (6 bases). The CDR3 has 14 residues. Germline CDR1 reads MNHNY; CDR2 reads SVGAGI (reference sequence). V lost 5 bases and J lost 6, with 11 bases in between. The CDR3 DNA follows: TGTGCCAGCAGTCAACAGGGTGGTAATTCACCCCTCCACTTT. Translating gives CASSQQGGNSPLHF.

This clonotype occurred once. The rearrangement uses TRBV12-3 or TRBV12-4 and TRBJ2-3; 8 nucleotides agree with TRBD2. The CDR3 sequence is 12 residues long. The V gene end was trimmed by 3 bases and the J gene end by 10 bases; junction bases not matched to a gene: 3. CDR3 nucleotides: TGTGCCAGCAGTTTGGCGGGGGGTTCGCAGTATTTT. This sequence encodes CASSLAGGSQYF.

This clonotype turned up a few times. CDR3 sequence reads: CASSLTGRAFF. In DNA form, the CDR3 reads TGTGCCAGCAGCCTGACAGGGAGAGCTTTCTTT. The chain links TRBV7-8 to TRBJ1-1; the match to TRBD1 covers 7 bases. V lost 5 bases, J lost 10 bases, and 4 bases stayed unmatched. From germline, CDR1 is SGHVS and CDR2 FQNEAQ. This CDR3 spans 11 amino acids.

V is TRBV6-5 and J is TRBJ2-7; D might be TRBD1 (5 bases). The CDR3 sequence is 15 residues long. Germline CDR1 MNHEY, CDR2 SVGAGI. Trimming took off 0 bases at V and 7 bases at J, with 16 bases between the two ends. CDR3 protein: CASSYSSRTLGEQYF. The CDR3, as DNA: TGTGCCAGCAGTTACTCGAGTAGGACATTGGGGGAGCAGTACTTC.

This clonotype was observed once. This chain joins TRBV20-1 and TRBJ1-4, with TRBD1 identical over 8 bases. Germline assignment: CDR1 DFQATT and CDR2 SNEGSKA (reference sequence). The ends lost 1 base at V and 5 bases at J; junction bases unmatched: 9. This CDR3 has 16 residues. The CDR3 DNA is TGCAGTGCTAGAGCCCTCTTGGACAGGGAGAATGAAAAACTGTTTTTT. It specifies CSARALLDRENEKLFF.

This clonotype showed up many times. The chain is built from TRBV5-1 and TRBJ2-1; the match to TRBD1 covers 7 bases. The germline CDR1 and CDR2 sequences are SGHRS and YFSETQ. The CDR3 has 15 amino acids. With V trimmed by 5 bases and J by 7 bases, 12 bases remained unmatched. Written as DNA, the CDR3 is TGCGCCAGCAGGGCCGAGGCAGGGGGTGTAAATGAGCAGTTCTTC. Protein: CASRAEAGGVNEQFF.

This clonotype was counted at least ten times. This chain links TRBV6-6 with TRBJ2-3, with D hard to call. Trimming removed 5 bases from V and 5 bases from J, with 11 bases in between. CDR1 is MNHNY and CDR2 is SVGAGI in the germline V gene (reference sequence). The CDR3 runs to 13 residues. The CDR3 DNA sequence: TGTGCCAGCAGTGCGCCCAGGAGAGATACGCAGTATTTT. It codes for CASSAPRRDTQYF.

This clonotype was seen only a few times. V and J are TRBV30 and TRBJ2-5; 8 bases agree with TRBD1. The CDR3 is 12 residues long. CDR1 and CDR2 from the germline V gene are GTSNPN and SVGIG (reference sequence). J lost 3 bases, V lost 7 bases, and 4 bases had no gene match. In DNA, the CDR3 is TGTGCCTCAGGACAGGGCAAAGAGACCCAGTACTTC. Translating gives CASGQGKETQYF.

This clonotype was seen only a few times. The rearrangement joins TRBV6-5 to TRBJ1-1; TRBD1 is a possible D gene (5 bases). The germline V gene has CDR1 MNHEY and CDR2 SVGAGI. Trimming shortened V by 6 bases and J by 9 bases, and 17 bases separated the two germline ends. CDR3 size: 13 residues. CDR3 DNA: TGTGCCAGCAGCTACGGGACTGGCGATAAAGCTTTCTTT. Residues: CASSYGTGDKAFF.

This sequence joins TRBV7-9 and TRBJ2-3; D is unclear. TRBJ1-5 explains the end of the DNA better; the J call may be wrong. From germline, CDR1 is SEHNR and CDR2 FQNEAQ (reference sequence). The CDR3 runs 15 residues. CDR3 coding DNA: TGTGCCAGCAGCGTGGGTTTGGCAGCCCCAGATACGCAGCATTTT. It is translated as CASSVGLAAPDTQHF.

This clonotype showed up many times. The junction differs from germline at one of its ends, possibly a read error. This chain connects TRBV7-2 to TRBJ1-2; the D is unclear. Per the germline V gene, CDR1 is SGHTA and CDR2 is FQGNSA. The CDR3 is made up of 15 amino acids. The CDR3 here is CASSLVMPGTIGYPF. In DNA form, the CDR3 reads TGTGCCAGCAGCTTAGTAATGCCGGGCACTATAGGCTACCCCTTC.

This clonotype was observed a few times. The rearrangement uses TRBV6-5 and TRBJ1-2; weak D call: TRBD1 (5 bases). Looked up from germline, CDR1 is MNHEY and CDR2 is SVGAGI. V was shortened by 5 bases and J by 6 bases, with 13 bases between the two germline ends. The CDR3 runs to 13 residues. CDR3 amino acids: CASSHGRGDGYTF. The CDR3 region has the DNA TGTGCCAGCAGTCACGGTCGGGGCGATGGCTACACCTTC.

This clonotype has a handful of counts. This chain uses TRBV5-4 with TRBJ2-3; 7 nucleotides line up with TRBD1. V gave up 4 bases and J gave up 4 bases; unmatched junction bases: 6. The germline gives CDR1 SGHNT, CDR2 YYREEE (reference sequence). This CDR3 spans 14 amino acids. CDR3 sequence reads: CASSIDRASDTQYF. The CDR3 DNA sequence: TGTGCCAGCAGCATTGACAGGGCGTCAGATACGCAGTATTTT.

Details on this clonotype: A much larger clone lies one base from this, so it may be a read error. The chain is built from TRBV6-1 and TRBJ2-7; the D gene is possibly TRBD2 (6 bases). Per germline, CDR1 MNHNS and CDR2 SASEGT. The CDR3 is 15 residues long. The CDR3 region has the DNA TGTGCCAACAGTGAAGTTTGGAGGGCCTCTTACGAGCAGTACTTC. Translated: CANSEVWRASYEQYF.

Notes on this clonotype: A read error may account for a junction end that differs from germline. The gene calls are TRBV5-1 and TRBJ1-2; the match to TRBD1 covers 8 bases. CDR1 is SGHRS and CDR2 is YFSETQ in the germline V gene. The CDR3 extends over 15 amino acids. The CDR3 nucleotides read TGCGCCAGCAGTAGGGCGGGACAGGATAACTATGGCTGCACCTTC. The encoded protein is CASSRAGQDNYGCTF.

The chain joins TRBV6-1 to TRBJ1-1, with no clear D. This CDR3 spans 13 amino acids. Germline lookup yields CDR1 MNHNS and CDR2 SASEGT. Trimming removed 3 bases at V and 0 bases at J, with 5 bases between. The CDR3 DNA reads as TGTGCCAGCAGTGATTTCATGAACACTGAAGCTTTCTTT. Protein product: CASSDFMNTEAFF.

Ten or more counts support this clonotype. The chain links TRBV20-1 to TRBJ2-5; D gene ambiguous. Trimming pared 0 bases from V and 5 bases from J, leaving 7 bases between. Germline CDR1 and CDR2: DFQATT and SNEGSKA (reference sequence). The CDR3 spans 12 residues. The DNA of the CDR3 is TGCAGTGCTAGAGATCAGGTGGAGACCCAGTACTTC. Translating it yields CSARDQVETQYF.